This T cell receptor (beta chain) originates from a study of blood T cell repertoires in COVID-19. On the study more broadly: Acute and convalescent COVID-19 specimens originated in the United States, Italy and Spain. The analysed material was cDNA or gDNA that came from T cells, B-cell-depleted T cells, or PBMCs.

Under the authors' procedure: Cell counts per sample came from amplifying reference gene primers. The repertoire was sequenced with immunoSEQ multiplex PCR; TCRdb's copy has only in-frame clones and lacks some. Clonal size and the V and J genes are those of that table, whereas D and trimming came from the DNA. This table holds 200,000 to 250,000 clones, 88% found once. The V end lost 3 bases, the J end lost 8 bases, and 7 bases lay between the germline ends. CDR1 is MDHEN and CDR2 is SYDVKM in the germline V gene. The CDR3 loop spans 11 amino acids. The receptor was isolated from a woman aged 55-75 years with acute or convalescent COVID-19. The V gene is TRBV28, the J gene TRBJ1-1; D unresolved. The source material was peripheral blood. The CDR3 region has the DNA TGTGCCAGCAGTTTTTACAGAGAAGCTTTCTTT. Its translation: CASSFYREAFF. The variable domain in full, completed from reference TRBV28 and TRBJ1-1, reads DVKVTQSSRYLVKRTGEKVFLECVQDMDHENMFWYRQDPGLGLRLIYFSYDVKMKEKGDIPEGYSVSREKKERFSLILESASTNQTSMYLCASSFYREAFFGQGTRLTVV.